This T cell receptor (beta chain) is from a study of blood T cell repertoires in COVID-19. Original analysis: Cell counts per sample came from amplifying reference gene primers. Sequenced by immunoSEQ multiplex PCR; TCRdb stores in-frame clones only, minus some. V and J calls plus clone size are reproduced from that table; the DNA served to infer D and trimming. There are about 160,000 clones in the sample; approximately 88% occur only once, and 3.9% lies in the top ten. This clonotype originated in a woman aged 60-75 years who had recovered from COVID-19. Sample: peripheral blood.

As DNA, the CDR3 is TGTGCCAGCAATAGAATGAACACTGAAGCTTTCTTT. This gives the protein CASNRMNTEAFF. The V and J genes are TRBV28 and TRBJ1-1, with D unresolved. The CDR3 sequence is 12 residues long. With 7 bases removed from V and 0 bases from J, the gap between germline ends came to 6 bases. Germline CDR1 is MDHEN and CDR2 is SYDVKM.